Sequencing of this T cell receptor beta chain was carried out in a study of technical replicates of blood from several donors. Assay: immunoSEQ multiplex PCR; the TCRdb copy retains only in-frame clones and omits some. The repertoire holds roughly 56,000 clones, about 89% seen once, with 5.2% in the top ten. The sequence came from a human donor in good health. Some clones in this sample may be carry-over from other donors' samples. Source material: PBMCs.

The CDR3 region is CASSLGRTNEKLFF. The CDR3 DNA is TGTGCCAGCAGCTTAGGGAGGACTAATGAAAAACTGTTTTTT. The chain combines TRBV7-8 with TRBJ1-4, with D uncertain. The V and J ends lost 1 base and 2 bases respectively, with 5 bases between them. The CDR3 consists of 14 residues. Per germline, CDR1 SGHVS and CDR2 FQNEAQ.